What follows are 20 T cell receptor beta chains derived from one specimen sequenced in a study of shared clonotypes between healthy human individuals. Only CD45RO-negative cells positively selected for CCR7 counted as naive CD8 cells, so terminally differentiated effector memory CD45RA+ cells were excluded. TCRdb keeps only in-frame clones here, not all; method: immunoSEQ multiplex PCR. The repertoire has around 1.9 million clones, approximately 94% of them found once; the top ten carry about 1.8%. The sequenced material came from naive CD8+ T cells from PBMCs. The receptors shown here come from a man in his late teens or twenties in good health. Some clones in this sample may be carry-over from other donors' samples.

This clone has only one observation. The CDR3 loop reads CASSLFVATYTNYGYTF. In nucleotides, the CDR3 is TGTGCCAGCAGTTTATTTGTCGCCACCTATACTAACTATGGCTACACCTTC. V usage is TRBV28 and J usage is TRBJ1-2; D is unclear. The V gene's germline CDR1 is MDHEN and CDR2 SYDVKM. This CDR3 region has 17 residues. V dropped 1 base and J dropped 0 bases, with 15 bases sitting between them.

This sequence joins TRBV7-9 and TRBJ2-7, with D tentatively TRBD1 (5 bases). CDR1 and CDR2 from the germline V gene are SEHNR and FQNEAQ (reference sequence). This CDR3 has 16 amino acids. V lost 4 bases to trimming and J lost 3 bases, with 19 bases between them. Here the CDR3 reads CASSSERWAGFYEQYF. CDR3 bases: TGTGCCAGCAGCTCCGAGAGGTGGGCAGGGTTCTACGAGCAGTACTTC.

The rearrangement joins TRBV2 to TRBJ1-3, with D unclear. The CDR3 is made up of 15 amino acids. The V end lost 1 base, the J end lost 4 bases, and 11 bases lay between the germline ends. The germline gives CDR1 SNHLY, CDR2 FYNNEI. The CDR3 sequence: CASSEGPGHGNTIYF. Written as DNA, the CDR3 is TGTGCCAGCAGTGAAGGGCCAGGCCACGGAAACACCATATATTTT.

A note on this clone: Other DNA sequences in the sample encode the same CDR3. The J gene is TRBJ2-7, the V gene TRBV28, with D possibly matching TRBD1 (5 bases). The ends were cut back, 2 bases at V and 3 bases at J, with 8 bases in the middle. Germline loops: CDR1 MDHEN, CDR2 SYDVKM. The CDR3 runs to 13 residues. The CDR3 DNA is TGTGCCAGCAGTTTACCGACAGACTACGAGCAGTACTTC. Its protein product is CASSLPTDYEQYF. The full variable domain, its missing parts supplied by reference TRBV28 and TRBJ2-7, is DVKVTQSSRYLVKRTGEKVFLECVQDMDHENMFWYRQDPGLGLRLIYFSYDVKMKEKGDIPEGYSVSREKKERFSLILESASTNQTSMYLCASSLPTDYEQYFGPGTRLTVT.

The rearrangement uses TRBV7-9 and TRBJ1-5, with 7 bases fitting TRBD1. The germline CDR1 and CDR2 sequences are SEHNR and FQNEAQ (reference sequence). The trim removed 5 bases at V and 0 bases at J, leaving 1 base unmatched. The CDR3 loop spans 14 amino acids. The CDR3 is CASSQGDSNQPQHF. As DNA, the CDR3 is TGTGCCAGCAGCCAGGGGGATAGCAATCAGCCCCAGCATTTT. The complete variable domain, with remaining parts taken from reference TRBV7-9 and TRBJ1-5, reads DTGVSQNPRHKITKRGQNVTFRCDPISEHNRLYWYRQTLGQGPEFLTYFQNEAQLEKSRLLSDRFSAERPKGSFSTLEIQRTEQGDSAMYLCASSQGDSNQPQHFGDGTRLSIL.

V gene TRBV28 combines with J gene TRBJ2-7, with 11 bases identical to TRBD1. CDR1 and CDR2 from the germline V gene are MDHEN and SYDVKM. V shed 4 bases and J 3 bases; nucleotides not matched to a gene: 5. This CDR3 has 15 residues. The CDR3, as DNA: TGTGCCAGCAGTTCGGACAGGGGGCGCTTCTACGAGCAGTACTTC. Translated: CASSSDRGRFYEQYF.

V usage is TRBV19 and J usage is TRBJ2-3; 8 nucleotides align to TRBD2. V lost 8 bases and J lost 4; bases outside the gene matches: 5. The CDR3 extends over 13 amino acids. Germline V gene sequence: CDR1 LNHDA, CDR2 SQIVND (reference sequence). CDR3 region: CASASGQADTQYF. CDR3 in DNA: TGTGCCAGTGCTAGCGGGCAGGCAGATACGCAGTATTTT.

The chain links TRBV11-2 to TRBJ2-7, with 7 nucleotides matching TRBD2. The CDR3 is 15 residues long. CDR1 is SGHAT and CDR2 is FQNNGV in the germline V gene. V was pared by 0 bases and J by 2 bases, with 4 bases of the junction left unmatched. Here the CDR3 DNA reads TGTGCCAGCAGCTTAGAGGGAGGGCCGACCTACGAGCAGTACTTC. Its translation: CASSLEGGPTYEQYF.

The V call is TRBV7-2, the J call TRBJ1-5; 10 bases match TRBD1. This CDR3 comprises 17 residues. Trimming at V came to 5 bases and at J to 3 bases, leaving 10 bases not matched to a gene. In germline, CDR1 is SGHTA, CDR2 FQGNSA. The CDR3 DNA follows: TGTGCCAGCAGCGGGCCGGGACAGGGGTATGTCAATCAGCCCCAGCATTTT. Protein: CASSGPGQGYVNQPQHF.

The CDR3 is CASTHGLAPDTQYF. The CDR3 nucleotides read TGTGCCAGCACCCACGGACTAGCCCCAGATACGCAGTATTTT. The chain links TRBV5-4 to TRBJ2-3, with 8 nucleotides matching TRBD2. This CDR3 spans 14 amino acids. The V gene's germline CDR1 is SGHNT and CDR2 YYREEE (reference sequence). J lost 4 bases, V lost 6 bases, and 7 bases had no gene match.

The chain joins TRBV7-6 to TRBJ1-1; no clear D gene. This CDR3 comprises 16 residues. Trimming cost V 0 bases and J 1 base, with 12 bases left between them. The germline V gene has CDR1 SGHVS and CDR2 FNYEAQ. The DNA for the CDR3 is TGTGCCAGCAGCTTAGCCAAGGGTTACAGGAACACTGAAGCTTTCTTT. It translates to CASSLAKGYRNTEAFF. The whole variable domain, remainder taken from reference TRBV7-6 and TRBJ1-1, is GAGVSQSPRYKVTKRGQDVALRCDPISGHVSLYWYRQALGQGPEFLTYFNYEAQQDKSGLPNDRFSAERPEGSISTLTIQRTEQRDSAMYRCASSLAKGYRNTEAFFGQGTRLTVV.

The CDR3 coding sequence is TGCGCCAGCAGCTTGCAGGACTACGAGCAGTACTTC. Its protein is CASSLQDYEQYF. This chain links TRBV5-1 with TRBJ2-7, with no clear D. Germline V gene lookup returns CDR1 SGHRS and CDR2 YFSETQ. V lost 1 base and J lost 3, with 5 bases in between. The CDR3 totals 12 residues.

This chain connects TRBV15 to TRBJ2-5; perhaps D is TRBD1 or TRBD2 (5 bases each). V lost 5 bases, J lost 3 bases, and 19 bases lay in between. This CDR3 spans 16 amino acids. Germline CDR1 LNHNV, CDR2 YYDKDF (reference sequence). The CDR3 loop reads CATSALVGTDKETQYF. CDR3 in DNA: TGTGCCACCAGCGCCTTAGTTGGGACGGATAAAGAGACCCAGTACTTC.

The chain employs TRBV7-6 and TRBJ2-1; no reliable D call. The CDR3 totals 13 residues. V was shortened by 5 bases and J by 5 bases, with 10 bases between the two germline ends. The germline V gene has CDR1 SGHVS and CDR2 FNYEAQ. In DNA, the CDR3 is TGTGCCAGCAGCCCAGGACCCGACAATGAGCAGTTCTTC. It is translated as CASSPGPDNEQFF.

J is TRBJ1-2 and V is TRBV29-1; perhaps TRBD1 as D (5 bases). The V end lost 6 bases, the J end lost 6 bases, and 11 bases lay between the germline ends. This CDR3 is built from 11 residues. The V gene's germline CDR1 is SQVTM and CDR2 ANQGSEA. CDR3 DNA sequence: TGCAGCGTAGTCATCAGGGATGGCTACACCTTC. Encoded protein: CSVVIRDGYTF.

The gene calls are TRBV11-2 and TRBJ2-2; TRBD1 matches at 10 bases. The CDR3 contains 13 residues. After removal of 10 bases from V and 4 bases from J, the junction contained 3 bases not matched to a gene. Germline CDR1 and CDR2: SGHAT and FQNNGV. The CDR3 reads CATGQGITGELFF. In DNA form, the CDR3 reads TGTGCCACGGGACAGGGGATCACCGGGGAGCTGTTTTTT.

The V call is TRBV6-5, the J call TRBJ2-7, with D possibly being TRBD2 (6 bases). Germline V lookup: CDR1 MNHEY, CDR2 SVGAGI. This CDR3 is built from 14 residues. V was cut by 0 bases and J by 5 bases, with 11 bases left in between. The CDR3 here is CASSYSRRADEQYF. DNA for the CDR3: TGTGCCAGCAGTTACTCGCGGAGGGCGGACGAGCAGTACTTC.

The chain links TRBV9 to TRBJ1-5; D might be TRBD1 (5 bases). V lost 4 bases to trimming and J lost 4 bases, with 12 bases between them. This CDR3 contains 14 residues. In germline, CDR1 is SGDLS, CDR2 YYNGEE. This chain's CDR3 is CASSPGTRNQPQHF. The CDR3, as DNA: TGTGCCAGCAGCCCCGGGACGAGAAATCAGCCCCAGCATTTT.

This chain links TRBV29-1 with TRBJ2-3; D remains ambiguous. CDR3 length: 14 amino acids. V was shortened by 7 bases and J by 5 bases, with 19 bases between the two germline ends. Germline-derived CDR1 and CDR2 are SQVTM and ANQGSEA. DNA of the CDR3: TGCAGCGGACGACATGGGGTCCAGAAAGATACGCAGTATTTT. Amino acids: CSGRHGVQKDTQYF.

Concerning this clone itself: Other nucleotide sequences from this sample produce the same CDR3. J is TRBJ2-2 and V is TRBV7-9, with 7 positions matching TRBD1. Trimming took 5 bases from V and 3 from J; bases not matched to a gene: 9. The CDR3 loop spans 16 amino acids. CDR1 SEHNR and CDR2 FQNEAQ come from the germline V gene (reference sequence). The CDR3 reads CASSHRTGVDTGELFF. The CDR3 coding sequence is TGTGCCAGCAGCCATCGTACAGGGGTGGACACCGGGGAGCTGTTTTTT. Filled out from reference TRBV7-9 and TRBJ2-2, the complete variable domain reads DTGVSQNPRHKITKRGQNVTFRCDPISEHNRLYWYRQTLGQGPEFLTYFQNEAQLEKSRLLSDRFSAERPKGSFSTLEIQRTEQGDSAMYLCASSHRTGVDTGELFFGEGSRLTVL.